The rows below give T cell receptor beta chains drawn from one sample of a study of human T cells and chemical hapten exposure. TCRdb recomputed calls from the RACE reads with MiXCR, one row per CDR3 protein. The sample gives about 80,000 distinct CDR3 sequences, 7.5% to 9.5% of which show up once; about 1.6% is in the top ten. The sequenced sample was whole blood, obtained in connection with sensitization to the hapten diphenylcyclopropenone (DPC). These receptors originate from a woman aged 25 to 39 with alopecia areata. Some clones in this sample may be carry-over from other donors' samples. Both conserved end residues are part of each CDR3. D genes are given only for firm matches. Where a row states a size, it is once, few, many or the class of an expanded clone; other rows omit it.

v_call: TRBV20-1; j_call: TRBJ2-3; d_call: -; clone_size: few; cdr3_length: 16; cdr3_nt: TGCAGTGCTAGAGGAGTGGCAGGGTGGAGCACAGATACGCAGTATTTT; cdr3_aa: CSARGVAGWSTDTQYF
v_call: TRBV7-8; j_call: TRBJ1-2; d_call: TRBD1; clone_size: -; cdr3_length: 13; cdr3_nt: TGTGCCAGCAGCTACGGGACAGAAGACGGCTACACCTTC; cdr3_aa: CASSYGTEDGYTF
v_call: TRBV5-1; j_call: TRBJ1-6; d_call: TRBD1; clone_size: many; cdr3_length: 16; cdr3_nt: TGCGCCAGCAGCTCCGACGCCGGACAGGGTGGTTCACCCCTCCACTTT; cdr3_aa: CASSSDAGQGGSPLHF
v_call: TRBV5-4; j_call: TRBJ2-1; d_call: -; clone_size: few; cdr3_length: 14; cdr3_nt: TGTGCCAGCAGCTTGGCCCCCTTCGACAATGAGCAGTTCTTC; cdr3_aa: CASSLAPFDNEQFF
v_call: TRBV5-1; j_call: TRBJ2-7; d_call: TRBD2; clone_size: -; cdr3_length: 15; cdr3_nt: TGCGCCAGCAGCTTGCGGAGCGGGGGGGCTTACGAGCAGTACTTC; cdr3_aa: CASSLRSGGAYEQYF
v_call: TRBV20-1; j_call: TRBJ1-2; d_call: TRBD1; clone_size: -; cdr3_length: 15; cdr3_nt: TGCAGTGCCCTTACCCCCGGGACAGGGCTACATGGCTACACCTTC; cdr3_aa: CSALTPGTGLHGYTF
v_call: TRBV7-9; j_call: TRBJ2-1; d_call: TRBD2; clone_size: many; cdr3_length: 16; cdr3_nt: TGTGCCAGCAGCTTAACGAGCGGGGGGGGTCGGAATGAGCAGTTCTTC; cdr3_aa: CASSLTSGGGRNEQFF
v_call: TRBV4-2; j_call: TRBJ1-1; d_call: TRBD1; clone_size: many; cdr3_length: 13; cdr3_nt: TGTGCCAGCAGCCAAGATACCAGGGGGGGAGCTTTCTTT; cdr3_aa: CASSQDTRGGAFF
v_call: TRBV2; j_call: TRBJ1-2; d_call: -; clone_size: many; cdr3_length: 14; cdr3_nt: TGTGCCAGCAGTGTTCGGGGTATCAGCTATGGCTACACCTTC; cdr3_aa: CASSVRGISYGYTF
v_call: TRBV12-5; j_call: TRBJ1-2; d_call: TRBD1; clone_size: -; cdr3_length: 18; cdr3_nt: TGTGCTAGTGGTCCCGGAAGTTCACAAAGGGGGCTCAACTATGGCTACACCTTC; cdr3_aa: CASGPGSSQRGLNYGYTF
v_call: TRBV7-9; j_call: TRBJ2-7; d_call: TRBD2; clone_size: many; cdr3_length: 17; cdr3_nt: TGTGCCAGCAGCTTAACCCGGCTAGCGGGGGCCAACTACGAGCAGTACTTC; cdr3_aa: CASSLTRLAGANYEQYF
v_call: TRBV29-1; j_call: TRBJ2-2; d_call: -; clone_size: many; cdr3_length: 13; cdr3_nt: TGCAGCGTCCAAACAGGAGACACCGGGGAGCTGTTTTTT; cdr3_aa: CSVQTGDTGELFF
v_call: TRBV7-9; j_call: TRBJ1-2; d_call: -; clone_size: -; cdr3_length: 13; cdr3_nt: TGTGCCAGCAGCTTTGCAGATAACTATGGCTACACCTTC; cdr3_aa: CASSFADNYGYTF
v_call: TRBV5-1; j_call: TRBJ1-1; d_call: TRBD1; clone_size: -; cdr3_length: 13; cdr3_nt: TGCGCCAGCAGCTCAACAGGGGCCACTGAAGCTTTCTTT; cdr3_aa: CASSSTGATEAFF
v_call: TRBV18; j_call: TRBJ2-3; d_call: -; clone_size: many; cdr3_length: 15; cdr3_nt: TGTGCCAGCTCAACAGGGCCCACAGTGACAGATACGCAGTATTTT; cdr3_aa: CASSTGPTVTDTQYF
v_call: TRBV29-1; j_call: TRBJ1-4; d_call: -; clone_size: -; cdr3_length: 14; cdr3_nt: TGCAGCGTTGCATGGCCATGGAACAATGAAAAACTGTTTTTT; cdr3_aa: CSVAWPWNNEKLFF
v_call: TRBV18; j_call: TRBJ1-1; d_call: TRBD1; clone_size: many; cdr3_length: 15; cdr3_nt: TGTGCCAGCTCACCAGGGACAGTGAGGAACACTGAAGCTTTCTTT; cdr3_aa: CASSPGTVRNTEAFF
v_call: TRBV5-1; j_call: TRBJ2-5; d_call: TRBD1; clone_size: many; cdr3_length: 15; cdr3_nt: TGCGCCAGCAGCCCCACCACAGGGGATCAAGAGACCCAGTACTTC; cdr3_aa: CASSPTTGDQETQYF
v_call: TRBV7-9; j_call: TRBJ1-1; d_call: -; clone_size: many; cdr3_length: 12; cdr3_nt: TGTGCCAGCAGCTTACCTATCACTGAAGCTTTCTTT; cdr3_aa: CASSLPITEAFF
v_call: TRBV19; j_call: TRBJ2-3; d_call: TRBD1; clone_size: few; cdr3_length: 15; cdr3_nt: TGTGCCAGTAGTATAACCGGACAGGGGTTGGATACGCAGTATTTT; cdr3_aa: CASSITGQGLDTQYF
v_call: TRBV2; j_call: TRBJ1-5; d_call: -; clone_size: few; cdr3_length: 17; cdr3_nt: TGTGCCAGCAGTGACTCTGGCGGAATTTTTAGCAATCAGCCCCAGCATTTT; cdr3_aa: CASSDSGGIFSNQPQHF
v_call: TRBV5-1; j_call: TRBJ1-5; d_call: -; clone_size: few; cdr3_length: 15; cdr3_nt: TGCGCCAGCAGCTTAGCCGGCTTCGTTAATCAGCCCCAGCATTTT; cdr3_aa: CASSLAGFVNQPQHF
v_call: TRBV27; j_call: TRBJ1-1; d_call: -; clone_size: few; cdr3_length: 14; cdr3_nt: TGTGCCAGCAGTTTCCGTCCAATGAACACTGAAGCTTTCTTT; cdr3_aa: CASSFRPMNTEAFF
v_call: TRBV21-1; j_call: TRBJ1-1; d_call: -; clone_size: -; cdr3_length: 17; cdr3_nt: TGTGCCAGCACCTCTGATTCCGGGACAGGGGATTTGGCTGAAGCTTTCTTT; cdr3_aa: CASTSDSGTGDLAEAFF
v_call: TRBV7-7; j_call: TRBJ1-1; d_call: -; clone_size: few; cdr3_length: 13; cdr3_nt: TGTGCCAGCAGCCTCTACCGGAACACTGAAGCTTTCTTT; cdr3_aa: CASSLYRNTEAFF
v_call: TRBV6-5; j_call: TRBJ1-2; d_call: TRBD1; clone_size: -; cdr3_length: 14; cdr3_nt: TGTGCCAGCAGTTACTCGGTAGGGGGCCGGGGCTACACCTTC; cdr3_aa: CASSYSVGGRGYTF
v_call: TRBV7-9; j_call: TRBJ2-7; d_call: -; clone_size: -; cdr3_length: 13; cdr3_nt: TGTGCCAGCAGCGGGGACAACGCCTACGAGCAGTACTTC; cdr3_aa: CASSGDNAYEQYF
v_call: TRBV18; j_call: TRBJ1-1; d_call: TRBD1; clone_size: many; cdr3_length: 17; cdr3_nt: TGTGCCAGCTCACCATATCAGGGGGCCGATGGGGGCACTGAAGCTTTCTTT; cdr3_aa: CASSPYQGADGGTEAFF
v_call: TRBV12-3/TRBV12-4; j_call: TRBJ2-7; d_call: -; clone_size: -; cdr3_length: 14; cdr3_nt: TGTGCCAGCAGTTTCCAGGGTTTAGAGTACGAGCAGTACTTC; cdr3_aa: CASSFQGLEYEQYF
v_call: TRBV12-3/TRBV12-4; j_call: TRBJ1-5; d_call: TRBD1; clone_size: many; cdr3_length: 14; cdr3_nt: TGTGCCAGCAGTGGACAGGGTGGTTATCAGCCCCAGCATTTT; cdr3_aa: CASSGQGGYQPQHF
v_call: TRBV27; j_call: TRBJ1-6; d_call: -; clone_size: few; cdr3_length: 16; cdr3_nt: TGTGCCAGCAGTTTGATAGGGAGCTCCTATAATTCACCCCTCCACTTT; cdr3_aa: CASSLIGSSYNSPLHF
v_call: TRBV21-1; j_call: TRBJ1-2; d_call: -; clone_size: many; cdr3_length: 17; cdr3_nt: TGTGCCAGCAGCAAAGTGACAGACAGTCGTCGGTTGGGTGGCTACACCTTC; cdr3_aa: CASSKVTDSRRLGGYTF
v_call: TRBV20-1; j_call: TRBJ1-2; d_call: TRBD1; clone_size: few; cdr3_length: 15; cdr3_nt: TGCAGTGCCACAGCCGGGACAGGAGGAGTCTATGGCTACACCTTC; cdr3_aa: CSATAGTGGVYGYTF
v_call: TRBV5-1; j_call: TRBJ2-7; d_call: TRBD1; clone_size: few; cdr3_length: 14; cdr3_nt: TGCGCCAGCAGCTCCAGGACAGGGGACTACGAGCAGTACTTC; cdr3_aa: CASSSRTGDYEQYF
v_call: TRBV5-1; j_call: TRBJ2-1; d_call: TRBD2; clone_size: -; cdr3_length: 15; cdr3_nt: TGCGCCAGCAGCCCCGCGGGGGGCTCCTACAATGAGCAGTTCTTC; cdr3_aa: CASSPAGGSYNEQFF
v_call: TRBV30; j_call: TRBJ1-2; d_call: TRBD1; clone_size: many; cdr3_length: 14; cdr3_nt: TGTGCCTGGGGGACGACAGGGGCTAACTATGGCTACACCTTC; cdr3_aa: CAWGTTGANYGYTF
v_call: TRBV10-2; j_call: TRBJ1-3; d_call: -; clone_size: few; cdr3_length: 16; cdr3_nt: TGCGCCAGCAGTGTAGGTTGGGGTCCTACTGGAAACACCATATATTTT; cdr3_aa: CASSVGWGPTGNTIYF
v_call: TRBV7-8; j_call: TRBJ2-7; d_call: TRBD2; clone_size: few; cdr3_length: 16; cdr3_nt: TGTGCCAGCAGCTTAGTTTGGGGCGGGGGGGCGTACGAGCAGTACTTC; cdr3_aa: CASSLVWGGGAYEQYF
v_call: TRBV29-1; j_call: TRBJ2-5; d_call: -; clone_size: many; cdr3_length: 17; cdr3_nt: TGCAGCGTTGGTCGATTACAGGGTGGAGGGACACAAGAGACCCAGTACTTC; cdr3_aa: CSVGRLQGGGTQETQYF
v_call: TRBV29-1; j_call: TRBJ2-2; d_call: TRBD2; clone_size: many; cdr3_length: 14; cdr3_nt: TGCAGCGTTGAGGGAGGGTTCAACACCGGGGAGCTGTTTTTT; cdr3_aa: CSVEGGFNTGELFF
v_call: TRBV3-1; j_call: TRBJ1-6; d_call: TRBD1; clone_size: few; cdr3_length: 17; cdr3_nt: TGTGCCAGCAGCCAAGAATGGGCCAGGGGGTCTAATTCACCCCTCCACTTT; cdr3_aa: CASSQEWARGSNSPLHF
v_call: TRBV3-1; j_call: TRBJ1-3; d_call: -; clone_size: many; cdr3_length: 14; cdr3_nt: TGTGCCAGCAGCCAAGGGCTCGAGGGTAACACCATATATTTT; cdr3_aa: CASSQGLEGNTIYF
v_call: TRBV20-1; j_call: TRBJ2-3; d_call: TRBD2; clone_size: many; cdr3_length: 15; cdr3_nt: TGCAGTGCTCCCGAAAGGCGGGGGGGCCCAGATACGCAGTATTTT; cdr3_aa: CSAPERRGGPDTQYF
v_call: TRBV20-1; j_call: TRBJ1-2; d_call: TRBD1; clone_size: -; cdr3_length: 14; cdr3_nt: TGCAGTGCTAGGGTTGGACAGGTACACTATGGCTACACCTTC; cdr3_aa: CSARVGQVHYGYTF
v_call: TRBV20-1; j_call: TRBJ2-1; d_call: -; clone_size: many; cdr3_length: 17; cdr3_nt: TGCAGTGCCCACAATCTACTAGCTACTGGTTTCTACAATGAGCAGTTCTTC; cdr3_aa: CSAHNLLATGFYNEQFF
v_call: TRBV30; j_call: TRBJ1-1; d_call: -; clone_size: few; cdr3_length: 12; cdr3_nt: TGTGCCTGGGGTATTACAGGGAGCTACGCTTTCTTT; cdr3_aa: CAWGITGSYAFF
v_call: TRBV13; j_call: TRBJ1-5; d_call: TRBD1; clone_size: -; cdr3_length: 17; cdr3_nt: TGTGCCAGCAGCTTCCCGAGGACAGGGATGGACAATCAGCCCCAGCATTTT; cdr3_aa: CASSFPRTGMDNQPQHF
v_call: TRBV29-1; j_call: TRBJ1-4; d_call: TRBD1; clone_size: few; cdr3_length: 14; cdr3_nt: TGCAGCGGCGGACGGACAGGGGGTAATGAAAAACTGTTTTTT; cdr3_aa: CSGGRTGGNEKLFF
v_call: TRBV2; j_call: TRBJ2-3; d_call: -; clone_size: many; cdr3_length: 13; cdr3_nt: TGTGCCAGCAGTGGACAGGGCACAGATACGCAGTATTTT; cdr3_aa: CASSGQGTDTQYF
v_call: TRBV27; j_call: TRBJ2-3; d_call: -; clone_size: few; cdr3_length: 16; cdr3_nt: TGTGCCAGCAGTCCGAAAGAAATAGTGGGGCCAGATACGCAGTATTTT; cdr3_aa: CASSPKEIVGPDTQYF
v_call: TRBV2; j_call: TRBJ1-6; d_call: -; clone_size: many; cdr3_length: 16; cdr3_nt: TGTGCCAGCAGTGATTCGGCAGGAGCATATAATTCACCCCTCCACTTT; cdr3_aa: CASSDSAGAYNSPLHF
v_call: TRBV12-3/TRBV12-4; j_call: TRBJ1-2; d_call: -; clone_size: many; cdr3_length: 15; cdr3_nt: TGTGCCAGCAGTTTCCAAAACCCGAGGGGTATGGGCTACACCTTC; cdr3_aa: CASSFQNPRGMGYTF
v_call: TRBV11-2; j_call: TRBJ2-7; d_call: TRBD2; clone_size: -; cdr3_length: 15; cdr3_nt: TGTGCCAGCAGCTTTATAGCGGGGGGTAACTACGAGCAGTACTTC; cdr3_aa: CASSFIAGGNYEQYF
v_call: TRBV19; j_call: TRBJ2-2; d_call: TRBD2; clone_size: -; cdr3_length: 17; cdr3_nt: TGTGCCAGTGGCCCGGGAGCGGGGGCCGCGAACACCGGGGAGCTGTTTTTT; cdr3_aa: CASGPGAGAANTGELFF
v_call: TRBV6-6; j_call: TRBJ1-5; d_call: -; clone_size: -; cdr3_length: 13; cdr3_nt: TGTGCCAGCAGGCGGGACGGGGATCAGCCCCAGCATTTT; cdr3_aa: CASRRDGDQPQHF
v_call: TRBV30; j_call: TRBJ2-3; d_call: -; clone_size: -; cdr3_length: 12; cdr3_nt: TGTGCCTGGGGTCAGGGCACAGATACGCAGTATTTT; cdr3_aa: CAWGQGTDTQYF
v_call: TRBV2; j_call: TRBJ2-7; d_call: -; clone_size: many; cdr3_length: 12; cdr3_nt: TGTGCCAGTAAAACCCGGGGCCACGAGCAGTACTTC; cdr3_aa: CASKTRGHEQYF